This is a list of T cell receptor beta chains from one sample in a study of blood T cells in healthy people across ages. In TCRdb, the 5' RACE reads were re-called with MiXCR into one record per CDR3 protein. The sample yields fewer than 600,000 distinct CDR3 sequences, about 26% seen once. These records were also assigned to another study, of T cells of mothers and their children.

Sequencing used blood. The receptors were gathered from a boy aged 2 to 10 in good health. CDR3s include the opening cysteine and the closing phenylalanine or tryptophan. Not every row has a clone size; where given, it reads once, few, many or a size class.

TRBV5-1 NA CASSPTRKETQYF
TRBV12-3/TRBV12-4 NA CASSLDRGWLELSNYGYTF
TRBV7-9 NA CASSSGPRNTIYF
TRBV4-3 NA CASSQDYSNEKLFF
TRBV2 NA CASRAVSYEQYF
TRBV29-1 NA CSVAGVLAKNIQYF
TRBV6-5 NA CASSRGAYNTEAFF
TRBV7-8 NA CASSYRGEIYEQYF
TRBV12-3/TRBV12-4 many CASRHGTSVNTGELFF
TRBV15 NA CATSLGAVSEQFF
TRBV19 NA CASSIARGATYNEQFF